Presented here are 28 T cell receptor beta chains from one specimen sequenced in a study of glioma-infiltrating T cells. Amplification of TCR alpha and beta CDR3 regions from RNA used iRepertoire nested multiplex PCR. In TCRdb, the multiplex PCR reads were re-called with MiXCR into one record per CDR3 protein. The sample includes more than 100,000 distinct CDR3 sequences, approximately 28% of them seen just once. The material sequenced was glioma tissue, nonneoplastic brain tissue, or PBMCs (not recorded which). All receptors derive from a human donor with low-grade glioma or glioblastoma, undergoing nonglioma brain surgery, or in good health (not recorded which).

This clonotype was recorded many times. The V gene is TRBV6-1, the J gene TRBJ2-5; 7 positions agree with TRBD2. Germline values: CDR1 MNHNS, CDR2 SASEGT. With V trimmed by 6 bases and J by 1 base, 5 bases remained unmatched. This CDR3 is 14 amino acids long. The CDR3 DNA follows: TGTGCCAGCAGACACCTAGCGGCCCAAGAGACCCAGTACTTC. It codes for CASRHLAAQETQYF.

The V gene is TRBV5-6, the J gene TRBJ2-7; D gene unclear. Germline loops: CDR1 SGHDT, CDR2 YYEEEE. Trimming stripped 3 bases from V and 7 bases from J, with 8 bases between. The CDR3 contains 11 residues. CDR3 sequence reads: CASSSTREQYF. The CDR3 region has the DNA TGTGCCAGCAGCTCGACTCGGGAGCAGTACTTC.

The sample holds many counts of this clonotype. The CDR3, as DNA: TGTGCCAGCAGGGGAACTACCCAAGAGACCCAGTACTTC. Translation: CASRGTTQETQYF. The V call is TRBV6-1, the J call TRBJ2-5; D not certain. Trimming removed 6 bases from V and 1 base from J, with 9 bases in between. The CDR3 covers 13 residues. Looked up from germline, CDR1 is MNHNS and CDR2 is SASEGT.

This clonotype was counted only a few times. Since a much larger clone is just one base distant, this may be a read error. This chain uses TRBV29-1 with TRBJ2-7; D is uncertain. Trimming removed 7 bases at V and 7 bases at J, with 20 bases between. CDR1 is SQVTM and CDR2 is ANQGSEA in the germline V gene. The CDR3 runs to 13 residues. This CDR3 is CSASTLLGGEQYF. The CDR3, as DNA: TGCAGCGCCTCAACTTTACTTGGTGGGGAGCAGTACTTC.

This clonotype occurred many times. V and J are TRBV7-2 and TRBJ2-3; D is perhaps TRBD2 (5 bases). Looked up from germline, CDR1 is SGHTA and CDR2 is FQGNSA. This CDR3 comprises 15 residues. Trimming cost V 1 base and J 1 base, with 9 bases left between them. CDR3 loop: CASSLDGLGTDTQYF. As DNA, the CDR3 is TGTGCCAGCAGCTTAGACGGACTTGGCACAGATACGCAGTATTTT.

As for this clonotype: The junction differs from germline at one of its ends, possibly a read error. The CDR3 sequence is CASSWPEQFF. In DNA, the CDR3 is TGCGCCAGCAGTTGGCCTGAGCAGTTCTTC. This sequence joins TRBV6-9 and TRBJ2-1; no firm D call. This CDR3 region has 10 residues. Per germline, CDR1 MNHGY and CDR2 SVAAGI.

V and J are TRBV29-1 and TRBJ2-2; 7 positions match TRBD2. Germline V lookup: CDR1 SQVTM, CDR2 ANQGSEA. The J segment lost 0 bases and the V segment lost 7 bases, leaving 11 bases of the junction unmatched. The CDR3 is made up of 16 amino acids. Written as DNA, the CDR3 is TGCAGCGCCAAAGACGGGGGGAGCGCGAACACCGGGGAGCTGTTTTTT. Its translation is CSAKDGGSANTGELFF.

This clonotype showed up just a few times. The chain joins TRBV12-3 or TRBV12-4 to TRBJ1-2, with unresolved D. This CDR3 has 12 residues. The V end was cut by 9 bases, the J end by 0 bases, with 8 bases between. CDR3 sequence reads: CARSGANYGYTF. The CDR3 region has the DNA TGTGCCAGGTCCGGGGCTAACTATGGCTACACCTTC.

This clonotype was counted a few times. The chain has TRBV7-8 and TRBJ1-2, with D perhaps TRBD1 (6 bases). The germline V and J ends were trimmed by 8 bases and 4 bases, with 14 bases remaining between them. This CDR3 is built from 13 residues. Germline-derived CDR1 and CDR2 are SGHVS and FQNEAQ. CDR3: CASGSTGSYGYTF. The CDR3 region has the DNA TGTGCCAGCGGATCGACAGGAAGCTATGGCTACACCTTC.

This clonotype was counted at least ten times. The chain employs TRBV6-1 and TRBJ1-2; D remains unclear. Deletions cut 6 bases from V and 6 bases from J, with 14 bases between. This CDR3 is 13 amino acids long. The germline CDR1 and CDR2 sequences are MNHNS and SASEGT. The CDR3 DNA reads as TGTGCCAGCAGGCCCTTAGGGAGGGATGGCTACACCTTC. Translation gives CASRPLGRDGYTF.

This clonotype came up many times. The V and J genes are TRBV12-3 or TRBV12-4 and TRBJ1-5; D possibly corresponds to TRBD1 (6 bases). CDR3 size: 15 residues. With 6 bases removed from V and 7 bases from J, the gap between germline ends came to 19 bases. CDR3 sequence reads: CASRPSVEGEQPQHF. In nucleotides, the CDR3 is TGTGCCAGCAGACCCTCGGTTGAGGGGGAGCAGCCCCAGCATTTT.

This clonotype has just a few counts. The chain combines TRBV19 with TRBJ1-2, with TRBD1 identical over 8 bases. V lost 5 bases, J lost 5 bases, and 7 bases stayed unmatched. CDR3 length equals 14 residues. The V gene's germline CDR1 is LNHDA and CDR2 SQIVND (reference sequence). CDR3 sequence (DNA): TGTGCCAGTAGTCAACCGGACAGGGTTTATGGCTACACCTTC. This translates into CASSQPDRVYGYTF.

Of note for this clonotype: The junction departs from the called germline gene at one end, perhaps through a read error. This chain uses TRBV18 with TRBJ1-5, with D hard to call. The CDR3 has 15 amino acids. Germline assignment: CDR1 KGHSH and CDR2 LQKENI. The CDR3 region is CDSSPVVGNNQPQHF. Here the CDR3 DNA reads TGTGACAGCTCACCAGTCGTGGGCAATAATCAGCCCCAGCATTTT.

In its sample, this clonotype was seen many times. The chain links TRBV2 to TRBJ1-2; TRBD1 might be the D (5 bases). This CDR3 spans 13 amino acids. V was trimmed by 8 bases and J by 5 bases, leaving 15 bases between them. Germline values: CDR1 SNHLY, CDR2 FYNNEI. DNA of the CDR3: TGTGCCAGCGTTCCGGGGGGATCATATGGCTACACCTTC. Translated, it gives CASVPGGSYGYTF.

Of note for this clonotype: The conserved closing phenylalanine or tryptophan is absent in this CDR3, likely reflecting a read error. The chain has TRBV6-5 and TRBJ2-4; a weak D match, TRBD1 (5 bases). Germline V gene sequence: CDR1 MNHEY, CDR2 SVGAGI. The CDR3 spans 13 residues. CDR3 amino acids: CASSSRQSNIQYL. The DNA of the CDR3 is TGCGCCAGCAGCTCAAGACAGTCAAACATTCAGTACCTC.

There are many counts of this clonotype. V and J are TRBV7-2 and TRBJ1-2; a weak D match, TRBD1 (5 bases). V lost 4 bases to trimming and J lost 8 bases, with 14 bases between them. Germline V lookup: CDR1 SGHTA, CDR2 FQGNSA. The CDR3 is 13 amino acids. The CDR3: CASSSSQGLGYTF. The DNA for the CDR3 is TGTGCCAGCAGCTCTTCTCAGGGTCTAGGCTACACCTTC.

This clonotype has ten or more counts. The chain uses TRBV6-1 and TRBJ2-2, with D unresolved. The CDR3 contains 14 residues. The V end lost 4 bases, the J end lost 2 bases, and 8 bases lay between the germline ends. Germline CDR1 and CDR2: MNHNS and SASEGT. In DNA, the CDR3 is TGTGCCAGCAGTGCCGTTCGAAACACCGGGGAGCTGTTTTTT. The encoded protein is CASSAVRNTGELFF.

The table lists this clonotype with a few counts. V is TRBV29-1 and J is TRBJ1-1; 11 bases match TRBD1. The CDR3 contains 16 residues. Germline-derived CDR1 and CDR2 are SQVTM and ANQGSEA. V shed 6 bases and J 9 bases; nucleotides not matched to a gene: 18. CDR3 residues: CSVARDRGARIPQAFF. The CDR3 DNA follows: TGCAGCGTCGCCAGGGACAGGGGGGCGCGAATTCCTCAAGCTTTCTTT.

With regard to this clonotype: It may be a read error: a sequence one base away is much more abundant. The conserved final phenylalanine or tryptophan is absent from the CDR3, which likely points to a read error. The chain uses TRBV2 and TRBJ1-4; D call uncertain. Germline values: CDR1 SNHLY, CDR2 FYNNEI. V lost 6 bases, J lost 5 bases, and 10 bases lay in between. The CDR3 sequence is 13 residues long. The CDR3 region has the DNA TGTGCCAGCAGGCGGGAGACAAATGAAAAACTGTTTCTT. It yields the protein CASRRETNEKLFL.

Ten or more counts support this clonotype. The rearrangement uses TRBV6-2 or TRBV6-3 and TRBJ1-1; unclear D gene. Per the germline V gene, CDR1 is MNHEY and CDR2 is SVGEGT. The CDR3 totals 12 residues. V gave up 2 bases and J gave up 3 bases, with 4 bases separating them. The CDR3 region is CASSYPDTEAFF. The CDR3 nucleotides are TGTGCCAGCAGTTACCCGGACACTGAAGCTTTCTTT.

This clonotype was counted between two and nine times. V is TRBV18 and J is TRBJ2-2; TRBD2 matches 8 bases. V was clipped by 1 base and J by 4 bases; unmatched bases: 2. CDR1 is KGHSH, CDR2 LQKENI, per germline. CDR3 length equals 15 residues. The CDR3 nucleotides read TGTGCCAGCTCACCACTAGCGGGATCCACCGGGGAGCTGTTTTTT. Encoded protein: CASSPLAGSTGELFF.

V usage is TRBV19 and J usage is TRBJ1-5; 7 bases align to TRBD1. V was clipped by 4 bases and J by 7 bases; unmatched bases: 4. Per the germline V gene, CDR1 is LNHDA and CDR2 is SQIVND (reference sequence). The CDR3 is 13 residues long. This CDR3 reads CASSKTGRQPQHF. The CDR3 DNA sequence: TGTGCCAGTAGTAAGACAGGGAGACAGCCCCAGCATTTT.

This chain joins TRBV24-1 and TRBJ2-6; D is possibly TRBD2 (6 bases). The CDR3 is 18 amino acids. The V end was cut by 6 bases, the J end by 3 bases, with 20 bases between. Germline V gene sequence: CDR1 KGHDR, CDR2 SFDVKD. Here the CDR3 DNA reads TGTGCCACCAGTTTGGGGGGAGGTATCCCGGGTGGGGCCAACGTCCTGACTTTC. Translation gives CATSLGGGIPGGANVLTF.

About this clonotype: A much bigger clone sits one base away, suggesting this may be a read error. This CDR3 fails to terminate in the conserved phenylalanine or tryptophan, so it likely reflects a read error. This chain links TRBV7-2 with TRBJ1-1; D uncertain. The germline V and J ends were trimmed by 2 bases and 6 bases, with 13 bases remaining between them. The CDR3 has 14 residues. The germline V gene has CDR1 SGHTA and CDR2 FQGNSA. As DNA, the CDR3 is TGTGCCAGCAGCTTAAGTGGTGAGCGTCCTGAAGCTTTCTCT. Translated, it gives CASSLSGERPEAFS.

This clonotype was picked up many times. This chain uses TRBV6-2 or TRBV6-3 with TRBJ1-1, with no clear D. The CDR3 spans 14 residues. Germline CDR1 reads MNHEY; CDR2 reads SVGEGT. The V gene lost 2 bases and the J gene lost 1 base, with 8 bases spanning the gap. CDR3 sequence reads: CASSYIKRNTEAFF. In nucleotides, the CDR3 is TGTGCCAGCAGTTACATCAAAAGGAACACTGAAGCTTTCTTT.

This clonotype was counted ten times or more. The chain recombines TRBV20-1 with TRBJ2-5; 10 bases fit TRBD2. CDR1 and CDR2 from the germline V gene are DFQATT and SNEGSKA (reference sequence). Losses at the gene ends were 4 bases for V and 2 bases for J; bases not matched to a gene: 7. The CDR3 has 15 residues. In nucleotides, the CDR3 is TGCAGTGCTACCACTTTAGCGGGGGGTCAAGAGACCCAGTACTTC. The encoded protein is CSATTLAGGQETQYF.

Comments on this clonotype: A much larger clone differs by one base, so this may be a read error. The chain has TRBV20-1 and TRBJ2-5; a possible D gene is TRBD2 (5 bases). Trimming shortened V by 2 bases and J by 6 bases, and 10 bases separated the two germline ends. The CDR3 is made up of 12 amino acids. The germline V gene has CDR1 DFQATT and CDR2 SNEGSKA (reference sequence). This chain's CDR3 is CSARLGGKTQYF. Here the CDR3 DNA reads TGCAGTGCTAGACTCGGAGGAAAGACCCAGTACTTC.

Concerning this clonotype: This may arise from a read error, as a much more abundant clone is one base away. The chain employs TRBV24-1 and TRBJ2-7; D might be TRBD2 (6 bases). The CDR3 sequence is 13 residues long. Germline CDR1 and CDR2: KGHDR and SFDVKD. Trimming took 10 bases from V and 7 from J, leaving 19 bases between them. The CDR3 DNA reads TGTGCCACGTGTGGGGACTCCTACAATGAGCAGTACTTC. As protein: CATCGDSYNEQYF.